Each of the 3 T cell receptor beta chains below was sequenced from the same sample in a study of cytomegalovirus exposure and HLA in healthy donors. Researchers ran the PCR with 60 Vbeta and 13 Jbeta primers. TCRdb's copy holds only in-frame clones and misses some; the assay was immunoSEQ multiplex PCR. Of some 120,000 clones listed, about 70% are singletons. Sample: PBMCs. The receptors were gathered from a man younger than 45 in good health and CMV-seropositive.

The chain couples TRBV7-9 to TRBJ2-1; D is uncertain. V gave up 3 bases and J gave up 3 bases, with 9 bases separating them. The CDR3 totals 14 residues. Looked up from germline, CDR1 is SEHNR and CDR2 is FQNEAQ (reference sequence). Written as DNA, the CDR3 is TGTGCCAGCAGCTTTATCACAAACTACAATGAGCAGTTCTTC. Amino acids: CASSFITNYNEQFF.

The chain has TRBV11-2 and TRBJ2-5, with D possibly TRBD1 on 6 matching bases. The CDR3 is 15 residues long. Germline V CDR1 and CDR2: SGHAT, FQNNGV. V shed 3 bases and J shed 5 bases, with 16 bases lying between them. The CDR3 region has the DNA TGTGCCAGCAGCTTGTCCAGGGGCACGGTGGAGACCCAGTACTTC. Translated, it gives CASSLSRGTVETQYF.

In its sample, this clone was seen a few times. The V and J genes are TRBV30 and TRBJ2-5; D unresolved. V was trimmed by 1 base and J by 5 bases, leaving 8 bases between them. Germline V gene lookup returns CDR1 GTSNPN and CDR2 SVGIG (reference sequence). The CDR3 contains 12 residues. CDR3 sequence (DNA): TGTGCCTGGAGTGGCAACGGGGAGACCCAGTACTTC. It translates to CAWSGNGETQYF.